This TCR beta chain was recorded in a study of CD4+ T cells in melanoma. Some clones are missing from TCRdb's copy, which holds only in-frame ones; the method was immunoSEQ multiplex PCR. This table has 20,000 to 25,000 clones, roughly four fifths appearing once. The CDR3 is 13 amino acids. The germline V gene encodes CDR1 SGHRS and CDR2 YFSETQ. V lost 4 bases and J 2 bases, leaving 8 bases between the germline ends. A remark on this clone: Antigen unknown.

Overall study findings and caveats: A reported correlation linked neoantigen-specific CD4+ T cells to CD8+, macrophage and B cell function. In melanoma, neoantigen-specific CD4+ T cells reportedly differed in differentiation state.

The TCR originated in a human donor with melanoma. The V call is TRBV5-1, the J call TRBJ2-3, with D unresolved. Specimen: cells from a culture (not recorded whether cultured in vitro). The CDR3 region has the DNA TGCGCCAGCAGCCCCGGAACCACAGATACGCAGTATTTT. It specifies CASSPGTTDTQYF.